This T cell receptor (beta chain) was observed in a study of CD8+ T cells in alopecia areata. Overall study results and limits: Normal-skin resident alphabeta T cells also appear among scalp sample sequences. A large proportion of expanded lesional clones were detected persisting in scalp and blood during tofacitinib.

Investigators isolated RNA and reverse transcribed it into cDNA to act as the sequencing template. The assay was immunoSEQ multiplex PCR, and TCRdb's table has in-frame clones only and misses some. The data contain about 42,000 clones, 65% of them seen just once; the ten biggest clones take up about 20%. A few counts support this clone. Its specificity is unknown. The CDR3 has 16 amino acids. V was shortened by 4 bases and J by 0 bases, with 15 bases between the two germline ends. The germline gives CDR1 SGDLS, CDR2 YYNGEE. Regarding treatment: oral pan-JAK inhibitor, 5-10 mg twice daily. Peripheral blood and lesional scalp punch biopsies were taken from alopecia areata patients.

The clonotype was recovered from a human donor with alopecia areata. The starting material was CD8+ T cells sorted from blood, obtained at week 4, from a patient treated with tofacitinib. The V and J genes are TRBV9 and TRBJ2-3, with D possibly matching TRBD2 (6 bases). The CDR3 sequence: CASSPLGGDSTDTQYF. The CDR3 region has the DNA TGTGCCAGCAGCCCCCTCGGAGGGGATAGCACAGATACGCAGTATTTT.